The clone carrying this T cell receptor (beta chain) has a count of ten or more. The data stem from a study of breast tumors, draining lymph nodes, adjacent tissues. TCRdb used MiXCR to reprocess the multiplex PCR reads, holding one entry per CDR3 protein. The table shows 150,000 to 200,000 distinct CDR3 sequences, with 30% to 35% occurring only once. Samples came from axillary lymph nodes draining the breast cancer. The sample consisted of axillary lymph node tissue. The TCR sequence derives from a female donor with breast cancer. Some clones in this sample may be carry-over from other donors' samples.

The CDR3 spells CATRHPHNEKLFF. DNA for the CDR3: TGTGCCACGCGACATCCTCACAATGAAAAACTGTTTTTT. This chain joins TRBV6-1 and TRBJ1-4; D remains ambiguous. The CDR3 consists of 13 residues. Between the trimmed V and J ends, which lost 10 bases and 5 bases, there was a span of 14 bases. Germline V gene data show CDR1 as MNHNS and CDR2 as SASEGT.